What follows describes a single TCR beta chain. The sample belongs to a study of shared clonotypes between healthy human individuals. Across the whole study: Researchers assigned three CD4 naive, three CD4 memory, two CD8 naive and one CD8 memory plate to each donor.

The CDR3 runs 13 residues. Only in-frame clones appear in the TCRdb table, and some are missing; sequencing was by immunoSEQ multiplex PCR. The repertoire consists of 2 million to 2.5 million clones, with 85% to 95% occurring once and the leading ten covering 0.13%. Input material: naive CD4+ T cells sorted from blood. Sample subset: CD45RA+ positively selected. The sequence derives from a man aged 18 to 30 in good health. The gene calls are TRBV21-1 and TRBJ2-7; TRBD1 reflects the table's D call only, with no check against the DNA. TRBV21-1 counts as a pseudogene. The CDR3 is CASSKRTEHEQYF. As DNA, the CDR3 is TGTGCCAGCAGCAAAAGGACAGAGCACGAGCAGTACTTC.